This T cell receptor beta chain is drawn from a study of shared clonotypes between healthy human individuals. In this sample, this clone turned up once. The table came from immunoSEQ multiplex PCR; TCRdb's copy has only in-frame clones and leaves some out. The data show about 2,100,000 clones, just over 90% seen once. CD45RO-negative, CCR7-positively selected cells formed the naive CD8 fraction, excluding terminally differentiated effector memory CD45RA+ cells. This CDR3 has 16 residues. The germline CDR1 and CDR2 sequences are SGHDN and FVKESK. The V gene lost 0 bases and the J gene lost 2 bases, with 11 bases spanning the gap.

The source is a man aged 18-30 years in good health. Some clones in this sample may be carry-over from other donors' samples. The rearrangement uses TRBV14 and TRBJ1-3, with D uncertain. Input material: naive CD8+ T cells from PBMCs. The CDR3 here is CASSQDPSHPGNTIYF. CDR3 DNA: TGTGCCAGCAGCCAAGATCCATCCCATCCTGGAAACACCATATATTTT.